The 25 T cell receptor beta chains presented below share a single source sample, sequenced in a study of cytomegalovirus exposure and HLA in healthy donors. Amplification used 60 Vbeta primers and 13 Jbeta primers. Clones were read by immunoSEQ multiplex PCR, and TCRdb kept only the in-frame ones, dropping some. Of under 150,000 clones listed, about 82% are singletons. The sequencing input was PBMCs. The receptors were gathered from a boy between 10 and 17 years old in good health and CMV-seronegative.

The DNA of the CDR3 is TGTGCCAGCACCCCCGGGACAGGGGAGACAGATACGCAGTATTTT. Amino acid sequence: CASTPGTGETDTQYF. The chain employs TRBV9 and TRBJ2-3, with 10 bases that match TRBD1. The CDR3 consists of 15 residues. Germline CDR1 SGDLS, CDR2 YYNGEE. V shed 6 bases, J shed 3 bases, and the junction held 7 bases outside the gene matches.

The DNA of the CDR3 is TGTGCCAGTAGTGCCCAAAGGGACAGGGGATTCCCTGAAGCTTTCTTT. Translated: CASSAQRDRGFPEAFF. The rearrangement uses TRBV19 and TRBJ1-1; 10 bases agree with TRBD1. J was trimmed by 6 bases and V by 5 bases; bases with no gene match: 12. Germline CDR1 and CDR2: LNHDA and SQIVND (reference sequence). This CDR3 is built from 16 residues.

V and J are TRBV30 and TRBJ1-5; tentatively, D is TRBD1 (5 bases). V was clipped by 0 bases and J by 4 bases, with 10 bases between them. CDR3 length: 14 amino acids. The germline CDR1 and CDR2 sequences are GTSNPN and SVGIG (reference sequence). The CDR3 here is CAWSVGGGNQPQHF. The CDR3 DNA reads as TGTGCCTGGAGTGTCGGGGGTGGTAATCAGCCCCAGCATTTT.

This chain joins TRBV18 and TRBJ1-1; 9 nucleotides match TRBD1. This CDR3 spans 16 amino acids. V lost 3 bases, J lost 2 bases, and 7 bases stayed unmatched. Germline V CDR1 and CDR2: KGHSH, LQKENI. CDR3 in amino acids: CASSPVTGGSNTEAFF. The CDR3, as DNA: TGTGCCAGCTCACCGGTTACAGGGGGCTCAAACACTGAAGCTTTCTTT.

The chain employs TRBV29-1 and TRBJ2-7, with 9 bases lining up with TRBD2. The germline V gene encodes CDR1 SQVTM and CDR2 ANQGSEA. The CDR3 covers 13 residues. V shed 3 bases and J 3 bases; nucleotides not matched to a gene: 3. CDR3 sequence (DNA): TGCAGCGTTGAGCCTAGCGGGGTCTACGAGCAGTACTTC. This codes for CSVEPSGVYEQYF.

The chain employs TRBV30 and TRBJ1-2; no reliable D call. Germline loops: CDR1 GTSNPN, CDR2 SVGIG (reference sequence). Trimming removed 0 bases at V and 8 bases at J, with 10 bases between. CDR3 length: 12 amino acids. CDR3 sequence (DNA): TGTGCCTGGAGTGTACAGTCCGTGGGCTACACCTTC. Translation gives CAWSVQSVGYTF.

The chain uses TRBV6-1 and TRBJ2-5; 7 bases are shared with TRBD1. Judging by the DNA end, TRBJ2-7 fits better; the J call may be wrong. This CDR3 is built from 14 residues. CDR1 is MNHNS, CDR2 SASEGT, per germline. CDR3 coding DNA: TGTGCCAGCCTAGACAGGGAAAAGGGCTACGAGCAGTACTTC. Translating it yields CASLDREKGYEQYF.

J is TRBJ1-5 and V is TRBV5-1, with 8 bases matching TRBD1. Per the germline V gene, CDR1 is SGHRS and CDR2 is YFSETQ. CDR3 length equals 15 residues. The V gene end was trimmed by 4 bases and the J gene end by 9 bases; junction bases not matched to a gene: 12. This CDR3 reads CASSPGQGGGAPQHF. The CDR3 DNA reads TGCGCCAGCAGCCCAGGACAGGGTGGGGGCGCGCCCCAGCATTTT.

The chain joins TRBV2 to TRBJ2-7; TRBD1 might be the D (5 bases). V lost 11 bases, J lost 2 bases, and 13 bases lay in between. The CDR3 loop spans 12 amino acids. CDR1 SNHLY and CDR2 FYNNEI come from the germline V gene. CDR3: CAGSTVTYEQYF. The CDR3 region has the DNA TGTGCCGGCTCGACAGTGACCTACGAGCAGTACTTC.

The gene calls are TRBV6-5 and TRBJ2-1, with a possible D match to TRBD1 (6 bases). The germline gives CDR1 MNHEY, CDR2 SVGAGI. CDR3 length: 16 residues. V lost 0 bases and J 5 bases, leaving 14 bases between the germline ends. The CDR3 DNA reads TGTGCCAGCAGTTACTCCGCAGAGGGGGTAGACAATGAGCAGTTCTTC. Translated, it gives CASSYSAEGVDNEQFF.

The rearrangement joins TRBV19 to TRBJ2-2; TRBD2 is a possible D gene (7 bases). From germline, CDR1 is LNHDA and CDR2 SQIVND (reference sequence). This CDR3 spans 17 amino acids. Trimming removed 1 base from V and 3 bases from J, with 15 bases in between. Written as DNA, the CDR3 is TGTGCCAGTAGTATAGCGGGGGGCCGTACGGACACCGGGGAGCTGTTTTTT. Encoded protein: CASSIAGGRTDTGELFF. Supplemented by reference TRBV19 and TRBJ2-2, the full variable domain reads DGGITQSPKYLFRKEGQNVTLSCEQNLNHDAMYWYRQDPGQGLRLIYYSQIVNDFQKGDIAEGYSVSREKKESFPLTVTSAQKNPTAFYLCASSIAGGRTDTGELFFGEGSRLTVL.

The rearrangement uses TRBV11-2 and TRBJ1-5; 9 bases map to TRBD1. The CDR3 contains 14 residues. Germline CDR1 SGHAT, CDR2 FQNNGV. Trimming removed 5 bases from V and 4 bases from J; junction bases left unmatched: 3. The CDR3 bases are TGTGCCAGCAGCGCGACAGGGGGTAATCAGCCCCAGCATTTT. Protein product: CASSATGGNQPQHF.

This clone came up once. The chain carries TRBV6-4 and TRBJ2-1; the match to TRBD1 covers 7 bases. Trimming removed 0 bases from V and 0 bases from J; junction bases left unmatched: 11. CDR3 length: 19 residues. Germline V gene lookup returns CDR1 MRHNA and CDR2 SNTAGT. CDR3 DNA sequence: TGTGCCAGCAGTGACTCGATATACGGGACAGTGAGCTCCTACAATGAGCAGTTCTTC. Translation gives CASSDSIYGTVSSYNEQFF.

In its sample, this clone was seen a few times. The chain employs TRBV4-1 and TRBJ2-1; no definite D call. Germline lookup yields CDR1 MGHRA and CDR2 YSYEKL. Trimming took 2 bases from V and 7 from J, leaving 9 bases between them. The CDR3 has 13 amino acids. DNA of the CDR3: TGCGCCAGCAGCCAACCCCCTAGGAATGAGCAGTTCTTC. Translated: CASSQPPRNEQFF.

The chain uses TRBV6-5 and TRBJ1-1; 7 positions match TRBD1. V lost 6 bases and J lost 3; bases outside the gene matches: 4. CDR1 is MNHEY and CDR2 is SVGAGI in the germline V gene. The CDR3 has 13 residues. CDR3 DNA: TGTGCCAGCAGGAGGGGGCTCGACACTGAAGCTTTCTTT. Translating it yields CASRRGLDTEAFF.

This chain connects TRBV2 to TRBJ1-4, with 7 bases matching TRBD1. Trimming cost V 4 bases and J 8 bases; bases outside gene matches: 4. The germline CDR1 and CDR2 sequences are SNHLY and FYNNEI. The CDR3 covers 13 residues. DNA of the CDR3: TGTGCCAGCAGTGGACAGGGTCGCGAAAAACTGTTTTTT. Its protein product is CASSGQGREKLFF.

The chain couples TRBV6-1 to TRBJ1-5; D gene unclear. CDR3 size: 13 residues. Per the germline V gene, CDR1 is MNHNS and CDR2 is SASEGT. V lost 9 bases and J 4 bases, leaving 13 bases between the germline ends. In nucleotides, the CDR3 is TGTGCCAGTAAGACCGGGAGTAATCAGCCCCAGCATTTT. It yields the protein CASKTGSNQPQHF.

The chain has TRBV19 and TRBJ2-7, with TRBD1 matching over 9 bases. The CDR3 consists of 14 residues. Trimming took 3 bases from V and 3 from J; bases not matched to a gene: 3. In germline, CDR1 is LNHDA, CDR2 SQIVND (reference sequence). The CDR3 nucleotides are TGTGCCAGTAGTATCGGGACAGGGTTCTACGAGCAGTACTTC. This translates into CASSIGTGFYEQYF.

The chain carries TRBV4-2 and TRBJ2-7; possibly TRBD1 for D (6 bases). The CDR3 is 15 amino acids. Per germline, CDR1 LGHNA and CDR2 YNFKEQ. Trimming cost V 0 bases and J 1 base, with 10 bases left between them. CDR3 loop: CASSQEAGASYEQYF. Here the CDR3 DNA reads TGTGCCAGCAGCCAAGAGGCAGGGGCGTCCTACGAGCAGTACTTC.

The chain combines TRBV5-1 with TRBJ2-7; D remains unclear. Germline V gene data show CDR1 as SGHRS and CDR2 as YFSETQ. The length of the CDR3 is 13 residues. Trimming took 4 bases from V and 0 from J, leaving 8 bases between them. The CDR3 nucleotides are TGCGCCAGCAGCCCGGTTAGCTCCTACGAGCAGTACTTC. This translates into CASSPVSSYEQYF.

This clone has just a few counts. This chain connects TRBV13 to TRBJ1-6, with D perhaps TRBD1 (5 bases). Trimming took 5 bases from V and 9 from J, leaving 17 bases between them. This CDR3 is 15 amino acids long. The V gene's germline CDR1 is PRHDT and CDR2 FYEKMQ (reference sequence). The CDR3 loop reads CASSATGSQGSPLHF. The CDR3 coding sequence is TGTGCCAGCAGCGCCACCGGGTCCCAGGGTTCACCCCTCCACTTT. The entire variable domain, with the rest obtained from reference TRBV13 and TRBJ1-6, is as follows: AAGVIQSPRHLIKEKRETATLKCYPIPRHDTVYWYQQGPGQDPQFLISFYEKMQSDKGSIPDRFSAQQFSDYHSELNMSSLELGDSALYFCASSATGSQGSPLHFGNGTRLTVT.

The chain has TRBV30 and TRBJ2-7, with TRBD1 matching over 9 bases. V shed 0 bases, J shed 1 base, and the junction held 1 base outside the gene matches. The CDR3 is 14 amino acids. CDR1 GTSNPN and CDR2 SVGIG come from the germline V gene (reference sequence). CDR3 coding DNA: TGTGCCTGGAGTGTAGGGACAGGGTCCTACGAGCAGTACTTC. Translated: CAWSVGTGSYEQYF. Using reference TRBV30 and TRBJ2-7 for the parts outside the CDR3, the full variable domain is SQTIHQWPATLVQPVGSPLSLECTVEGTSNPNLYWYRQAAGRGLQLLFYSVGIGQISSEVPQNLSASRPQDRQFILSSKKLLLSDSGFYLCAWSVGTGSYEQYFGPGTRLTVT.

Turning to this clone: Other nucleotide sequences in the sample specify the same CDR3. The chain uses TRBV5-6 and TRBJ2-7, with D perhaps matching TRBD2 (6 bases). V lost 4 bases and J 0 bases, leaving 11 bases between the germline ends. CDR3 length: 14 residues. In germline, CDR1 is SGHDT, CDR2 YYEEEE. The CDR3: CASSLGGDSYEQYF. The CDR3 DNA follows: TGTGCCAGCAGCCTAGGAGGGGACTCCTACGAGCAGTACTTC.

This sequence joins TRBV18 and TRBJ2-1, with 8 bases matching TRBD2. This CDR3 has 15 residues. CDR1 is KGHSH, CDR2 LQKENI, per germline. The V and J ends lost 3 bases and 6 bases, in that order; junction bases with no gene match: 7. The CDR3 DNA sequence: TGTGCCAGCTCACCCAGCGGGAGAGATCGCAATGAGCAGTTCTTC. Translated: CASSPSGRDRNEQFF.

J is TRBJ1-3 and V is TRBV5-6, with 7 bases matching TRBD1. V lost 4 bases to trimming and J lost 4 bases; unmatched junction nucleotides: 5. This CDR3 contains 14 residues. Germline V gives CDR1 SGHDT, CDR2 YYEEEE. CDR3 amino acids: CASSVTGPGNTIYF. The CDR3 nucleotides are TGTGCCAGCAGCGTGACAGGGCCCGGAAACACCATATATTTT.